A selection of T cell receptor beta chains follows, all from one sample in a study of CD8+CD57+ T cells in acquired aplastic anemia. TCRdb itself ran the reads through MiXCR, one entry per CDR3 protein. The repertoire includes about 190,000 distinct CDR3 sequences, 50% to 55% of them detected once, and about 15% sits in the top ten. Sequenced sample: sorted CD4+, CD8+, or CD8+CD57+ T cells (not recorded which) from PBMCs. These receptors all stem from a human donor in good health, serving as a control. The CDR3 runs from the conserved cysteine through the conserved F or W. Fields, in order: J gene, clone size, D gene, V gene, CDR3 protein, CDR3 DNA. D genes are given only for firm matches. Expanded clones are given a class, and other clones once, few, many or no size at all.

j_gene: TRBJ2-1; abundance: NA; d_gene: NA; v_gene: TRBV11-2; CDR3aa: CASSLDQGKLPYNEQFF; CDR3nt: TGTGCCAGCAGCTTAGATCAGGGTAAACTCCCCTACAATGAGCAGTTCTTC
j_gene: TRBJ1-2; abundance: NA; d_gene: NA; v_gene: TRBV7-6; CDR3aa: CASSLGGHWQGANYGYTF; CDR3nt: TGTGCCAGCAGCTTAGGAGGCCATTGGCAGGGAGCTAACTATGGCTACACCTTC
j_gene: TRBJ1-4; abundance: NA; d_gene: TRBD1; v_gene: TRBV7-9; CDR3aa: CASSLEETGTGAEKLFF; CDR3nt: TGTGCCAGCAGCTTAGAGGAGACCGGGACAGGGGCTGAAAAACTGTTTTTT
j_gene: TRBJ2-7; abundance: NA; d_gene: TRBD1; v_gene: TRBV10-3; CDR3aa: CAISEGRGTGGLATYEQYF; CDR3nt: TGTGCCATCAGTGAGGGGAGGGGGACAGGGGGCTTGGCGACCTACGAGCAGTACTTC
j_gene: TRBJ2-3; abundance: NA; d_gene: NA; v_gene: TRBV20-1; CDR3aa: CSARSLGGAGGTDTQYF; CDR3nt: TGCAGTGCTAGATCTTTGGGTGGGGCTGGAGGGACAGATACGCAGTATTTT
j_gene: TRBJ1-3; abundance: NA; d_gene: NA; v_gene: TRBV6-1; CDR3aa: CASRQDPSGNTIYF; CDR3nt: TGTGCCAGCCGACAGGACCCCTCTGGAAACACCATATATTTT
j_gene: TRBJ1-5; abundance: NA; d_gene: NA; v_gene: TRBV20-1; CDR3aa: CSASLLAGGRERNEPQHF; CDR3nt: TGCAGTGCTAGCCTCCTAGCGGGGGGGCGGGAGAGGAATGAGCCCCAGCATTTT
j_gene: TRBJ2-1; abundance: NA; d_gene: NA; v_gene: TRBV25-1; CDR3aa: CASSLGGGFSYDEQFF; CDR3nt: TGTGCCAGCAGCTTGGGTGGGGGGTTCTCCTACGATGAGCAGTTCTTC
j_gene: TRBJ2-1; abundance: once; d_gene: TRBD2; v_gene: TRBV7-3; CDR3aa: CAGGGGHNEQFF; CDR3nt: TGTGCCGGGGGCGGGGGGCACAATGAGCAGTTCTTC
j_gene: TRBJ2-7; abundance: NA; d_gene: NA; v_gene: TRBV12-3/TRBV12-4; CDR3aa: CASSSSAPAYEQYF; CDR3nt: TGTGCCAGCAGTTCGAGCGCGCCAGCCTACGAGCAGTACTTC
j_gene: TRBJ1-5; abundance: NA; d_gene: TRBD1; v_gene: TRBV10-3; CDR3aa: CATGTGGYQPQHF; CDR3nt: TGTGCCACCGGGACAGGTGGCTATCAGCCCCAGCATTTT
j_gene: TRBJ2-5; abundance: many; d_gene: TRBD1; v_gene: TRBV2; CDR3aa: CASLHSQGARETQYF; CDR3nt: TGTGCCAGCCTCCACTCACAGGGGGCAAGAGAGACCCAGTACTTC
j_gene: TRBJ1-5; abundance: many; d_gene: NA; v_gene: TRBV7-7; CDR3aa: CASSLAVNQPQHF; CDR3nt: TGTGCTAGCAGCTTAGCGGTCAATCAGCCCCAGCATTTT
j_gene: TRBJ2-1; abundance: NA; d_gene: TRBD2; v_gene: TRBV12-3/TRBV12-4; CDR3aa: CASSRSGGKYNEQFF; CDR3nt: TGTGCCAGCAGCCGTAGCGGGGGGAAATACAATGAGCAGTTCTTC
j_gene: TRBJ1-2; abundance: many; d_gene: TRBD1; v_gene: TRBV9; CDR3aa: CASSSRTGSDGYTF; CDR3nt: TGTGCCAGCAGCTCCCGGACAGGGAGCGATGGCTACACCTTC
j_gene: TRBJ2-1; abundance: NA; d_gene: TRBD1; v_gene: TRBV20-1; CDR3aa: CSALDRTGVNEQFF; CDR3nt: TGCAGTGCCCTGGACCGAACAGGGGTGAATGAGCAGTTCTTC
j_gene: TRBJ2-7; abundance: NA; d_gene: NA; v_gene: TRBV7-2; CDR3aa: CASKRGANYEQYF; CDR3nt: TGTGCCAGCAAACGGGGGGCGAACTACGAGCAGTACTTC
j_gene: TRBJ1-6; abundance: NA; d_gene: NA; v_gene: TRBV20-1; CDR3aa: CSATGSGSPLHF; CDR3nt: TGCAGTGCTACGGGGTCGGGGTCACCCCTCCACTTT
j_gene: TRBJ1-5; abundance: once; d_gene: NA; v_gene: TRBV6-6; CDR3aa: CASVFESSNQPQHF; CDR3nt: TGTGCCAGCGTATTCGAGAGTTCCAATCAGCCCCAGCATTTT
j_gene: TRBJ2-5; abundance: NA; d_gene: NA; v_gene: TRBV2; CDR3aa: CASSQTDAVTQYF; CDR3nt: TGTGCCAGCAGTCAGACCGATGCCGTGACCCAGTACTTC
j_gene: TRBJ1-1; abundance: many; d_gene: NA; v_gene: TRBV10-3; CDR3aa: CAISGPGSFGTEAFF; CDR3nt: TGTGCCATCAGTGGCCCTGGAAGTTTCGGCACTGAAGCTTTCTTT
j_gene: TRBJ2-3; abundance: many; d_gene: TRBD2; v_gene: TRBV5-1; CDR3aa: CASSQLAHTDTQYF; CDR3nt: TGCGCCAGCAGCCAACTAGCGCACACAGATACGCAGTATTTT
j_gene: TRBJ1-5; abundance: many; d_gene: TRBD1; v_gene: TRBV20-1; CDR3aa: CSARVPGQGSDSNQPQHF; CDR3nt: TGCAGTGCTAGAGTACCGGGACAGGGAAGTGATAGCAATCAGCCCCAGCATTTT
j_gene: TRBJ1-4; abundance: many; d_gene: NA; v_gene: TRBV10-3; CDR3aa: CAISEPPDGNEKLFF; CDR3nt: TGTGCCATCAGTGAGCCCCCGGATGGGAATGAAAAACTGTTTTTT
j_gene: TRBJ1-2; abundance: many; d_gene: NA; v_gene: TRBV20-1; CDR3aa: CSARDGLRGNGYTF; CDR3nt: TGCAGTGCTAGAGATGGGCTACGGGGTAATGGCTACACCTTC
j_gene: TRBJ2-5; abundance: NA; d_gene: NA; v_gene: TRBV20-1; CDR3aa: CSARAGGTQETQYF; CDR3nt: TGCAGTGCTAGAGCGGGGGGCACTCAAGAGACCCAGTACTTC
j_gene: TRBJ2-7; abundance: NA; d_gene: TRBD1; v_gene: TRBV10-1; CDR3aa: CASSESTGAAISYEQYF; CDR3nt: TGCGCCAGCAGTGAGTCTACAGGGGCCGCGATCTCCTACGAGCAGTACTTC
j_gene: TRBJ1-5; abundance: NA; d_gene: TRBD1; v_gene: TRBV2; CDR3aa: CASSDRVGNQPQHF; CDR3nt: TGTGCCAGCTCAGACAGGGTTGGCAATCAGCCCCAGCATTTT
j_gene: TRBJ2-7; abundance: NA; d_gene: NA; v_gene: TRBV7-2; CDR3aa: CASSLERGTYEQYF; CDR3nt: TGTGCCAGCAGCTTAGAGCGTGGCACCTACGAGCAGTACTTC
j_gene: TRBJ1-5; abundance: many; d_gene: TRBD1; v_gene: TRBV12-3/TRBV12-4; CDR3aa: CASTSGGLVSNQPQHF; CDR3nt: TGTGCCAGCACCTCAGGGGGGCTCGTGAGCAATCAGCCCCAGCATTTT
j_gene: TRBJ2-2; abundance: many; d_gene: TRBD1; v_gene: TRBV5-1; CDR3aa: CASSRDRGTGELFF; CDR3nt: TGCGCCAGCAGCCGGGACAGGGGTACCGGGGAGCTGTTTTTT
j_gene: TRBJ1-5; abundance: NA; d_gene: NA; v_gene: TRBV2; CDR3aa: CASSGSPGASNRPQHF; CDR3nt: TGTGCCAGCAGTGGTTCGCCAGGGGCGAGCAATCGGCCCCAGCATTTT
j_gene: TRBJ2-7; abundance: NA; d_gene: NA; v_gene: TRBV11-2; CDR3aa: CASSFTGRREQYF; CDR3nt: TGTGCCAGCAGCTTTACAGGGAGAAGGGAGCAGTACTTC
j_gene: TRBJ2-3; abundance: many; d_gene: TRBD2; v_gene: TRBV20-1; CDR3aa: CSAGRASGEGDTQYF; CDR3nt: TGCAGTGCCGGGAGGGCTAGCGGGGAGGGAGATACGCAGTATTTT
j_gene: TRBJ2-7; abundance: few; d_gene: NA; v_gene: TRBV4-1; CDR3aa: CASSQEKSDLPYEQYF; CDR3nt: TGTGCCAGCAGCCAAGAAAAAAGCGACTTACCCTACGAGCAGTACTTC
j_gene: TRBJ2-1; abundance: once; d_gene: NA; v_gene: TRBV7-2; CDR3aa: CASSLNRDHEQFF; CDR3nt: TGTGCCAGCAGCTTAAATAGGGACCATGAGCAGTTCTTC
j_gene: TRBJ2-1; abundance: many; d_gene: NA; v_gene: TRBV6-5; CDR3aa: CASTQNGIYNEQFF; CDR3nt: TGTGCCAGCACCCAAAATGGGATTTACAATGAGCAGTTCTTC
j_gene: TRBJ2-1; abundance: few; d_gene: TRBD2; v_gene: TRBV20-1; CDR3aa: CSARRTSHSEQFF; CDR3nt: TGCAGTGCTAGGAGGACTAGCCACAGTGAGCAGTTCTTC
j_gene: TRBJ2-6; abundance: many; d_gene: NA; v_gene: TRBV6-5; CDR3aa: CASSYVGGANVLTF; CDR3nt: TGTGCCAGCAGTTACGTAGGTGGGGCCAACGTCCTGACTTTC
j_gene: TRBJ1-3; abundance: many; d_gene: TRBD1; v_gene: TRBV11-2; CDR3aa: CASSLKPGQALSGNTIYF; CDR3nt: TGTGCCAGCAGCTTAAAGCCCGGACAGGCCCTCTCTGGAAACACCATATATTTT
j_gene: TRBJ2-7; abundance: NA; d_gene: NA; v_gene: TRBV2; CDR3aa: CASTYYTYEQYF; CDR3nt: TGTGCCAGCACATACTACACCTACGAGCAGTACTTC
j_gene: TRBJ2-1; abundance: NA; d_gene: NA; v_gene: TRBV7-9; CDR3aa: CASSAGPHNTYNGQFF; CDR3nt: TGTGCCAGCAGCGCCGGACCCCACAACACATACAATGGGCAGTTCTTC
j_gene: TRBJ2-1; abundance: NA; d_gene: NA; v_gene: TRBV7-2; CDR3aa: CASSLDTSGQFF; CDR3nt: TGTGCCAGCAGCTTAGACACGAGTGGGCAGTTCTTC
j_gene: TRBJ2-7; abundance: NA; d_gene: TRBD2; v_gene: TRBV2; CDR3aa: CASSPGSGGYEQYF; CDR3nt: TGTGCCAGCTCCCCCGGAAGCGGGGGATACGAGCAGTACTTC
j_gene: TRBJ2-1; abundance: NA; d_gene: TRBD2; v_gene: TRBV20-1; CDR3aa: CSAISGGARTDTQFF; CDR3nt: TGCAGTGCTATTTCGGGGGGGGCCAGGACAGATACGCAGTTCTTC
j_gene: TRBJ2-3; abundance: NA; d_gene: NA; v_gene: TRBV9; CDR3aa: CASSVGWGGDTQYF; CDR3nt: TGTGCCAGCAGCGTAGGGTGGGGTGGAGATACGCAGTATTTT
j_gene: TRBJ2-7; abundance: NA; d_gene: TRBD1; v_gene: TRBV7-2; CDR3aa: CASSRTGDRYEQYF; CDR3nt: TGTGCCAGCAGCCGGACAGGGGATCGCTACGAGCAGTACTTC
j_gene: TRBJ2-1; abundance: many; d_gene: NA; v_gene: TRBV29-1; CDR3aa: CSVVEGGRGFYNEQFF; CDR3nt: TGCAGCGTTGTTGAGGGGGGGCGGGGCTTCTACAATGAGCAGTTCTTC
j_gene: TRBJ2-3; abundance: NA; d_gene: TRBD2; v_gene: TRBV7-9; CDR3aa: CASSLAGRADTQYF; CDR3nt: TGTGCCAGCAGTTTAGCGGGGAGAGCAGATACGCAGTATTTT
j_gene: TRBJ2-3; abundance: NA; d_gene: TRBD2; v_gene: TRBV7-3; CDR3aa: CASSASGEADTQYF; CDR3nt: TGTGCCAGCAGCGCGAGCGGGGAAGCAGATACGCAGTATTTT
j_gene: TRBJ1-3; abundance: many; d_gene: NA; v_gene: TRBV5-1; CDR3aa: CASSVGSSSGNTIYF; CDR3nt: TGCGCCAGCAGCGTCGGCAGTAGCTCTGGAAACACCATATATTTT
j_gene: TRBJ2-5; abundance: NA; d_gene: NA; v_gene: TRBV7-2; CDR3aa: CASSLEVPVEAQYF; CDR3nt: TGTGCCAGCAGCTTAGAAGTGCCGGTGGAGGCCCAGTACTTC
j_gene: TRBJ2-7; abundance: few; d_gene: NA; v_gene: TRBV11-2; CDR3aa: CASSSSRGEQYF; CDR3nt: TGTGCCAGCAGCTCATCCAGGGGAGAACAGTACTTC
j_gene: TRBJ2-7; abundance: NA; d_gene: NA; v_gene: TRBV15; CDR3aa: CATSRVYEQYF; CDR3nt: TGTGCCACCTCCCGGGTCTACGAGCAGTACTTC
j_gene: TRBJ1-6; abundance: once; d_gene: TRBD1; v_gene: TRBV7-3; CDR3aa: CASSLSRTGGNSPLHF; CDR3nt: TGTGCCAGCAGCTTATCCCGGACAGGGGGCAATTCACCCCTCCACTTT